Presented here are 27 T cell receptor beta chains from one specimen sequenced in a study of neurological immune-mediated disorders. A single record per CDR3 protein comes from TCRdb applying MiXCR to the 5' RACE reads. Seen here are 39,000 or so distinct CDR3 sequences, 2.5% observed once, and the top ten hold about 12%. Source material: PBMCs. The receptors originated from a young man with multiple sclerosis.

Many counts were recorded for this clonotype. The V and J genes are TRBV7-8 and TRBJ2-1; 9 nucleotides align to TRBD2. The CDR3 spans 15 residues. With V trimmed by 0 bases and J by 10 bases, 7 bases remained unmatched. Germline CDR1 reads SGHVS; CDR2 reads FQNEAQ. The CDR3 sequence: CASSLAGSGGIEQFF. CDR3 bases: TGTGCCAGCAGCTTAGCTGGTAGCGGGGGAATCGAGCAGTTCTTC.

There are many counts of this clonotype. V is TRBV20-1 and J is TRBJ1-4; a possible D gene is TRBD1 (6 bases). The V end was cut by 3 bases, the J end by 3 bases, with 14 bases between. This CDR3 is 15 amino acids long. In germline, CDR1 is DFQATT, CDR2 SNEGSKA (reference sequence). The CDR3 here is CSARDNRVSNEKLFF. CDR3 nucleotides: TGCAGTGCTAGGGACAACAGGGTGTCTAATGAAAAACTGTTTTTT.

This clonotype was seen at least ten times. V gene TRBV20-1 combines with J gene TRBJ2-4; 7 bases are a match to TRBD2. The germline gives CDR1 DFQATT, CDR2 SNEGSKA (reference sequence). The length of the CDR3 is 15 residues. The junction had 4 bases not matched to a gene; V was cut back by 0 bases and J by 2 bases. The CDR3 sequence: CSARDGGTTKNIQYF. The CDR3 coding sequence is TGCAGTGCTAGAGATGGCGGGACTACCAAAAACATTCAGTACTTC.

This clonotype was counted at least ten times. The rearrangement uses TRBV20-1 and TRBJ2-7; weak D call: TRBD1 (6 bases). The CDR3 is 11 residues long. Trimming removed 6 bases from V and 3 bases from J, with 9 bases in between. Germline CDR1 reads DFQATT; CDR2 reads SNEGSKA (reference sequence). This CDR3 is CSAPRGYEQYF. The DNA for the CDR3 is TGCAGTGCCCCCAGGGGCTACGAGCAGTACTTC.

At least ten counts were recorded for this clonotype. The V and J genes are TRBV5-1 and TRBJ2-1, with unresolved D. CDR1 is SGHRS, CDR2 YFSETQ, per germline. V dropped 2 bases and J dropped 6 bases, with 3 bases sitting between them. This CDR3 has 11 amino acids. CDR3 loop: CASSFSNEQFF. In nucleotides, the CDR3 is TGCGCCAGCAGCTTTAGCAATGAGCAGTTCTTC.

This clonotype was detected many times. The CDR3 DNA reads TGTGCCAGCAGACGCCGGACAGGGGGAAATTCACCCCTCCACTTT. This gives the protein CASRRRTGGNSPLHF. The genes are TRBV27 and TRBJ1-6; TRBD1 aligns across 10 bases. V lost 6 bases and J lost 7; bases outside the gene matches: 6. Germline V gene data show CDR1 as MNHEY and CDR2 as SMNVEV (reference sequence). The CDR3 extends over 15 amino acids.

This clonotype came up many times. This rearrangement joins TRBV12-3 or TRBV12-4 to TRBJ2-7; D is undetermined. The CDR3 runs to 14 residues. V lost 5 bases to trimming and J lost 3 bases, with 14 bases between them. CDR3 nucleotides: TGTGCCAGCAGTCCCCCGTTGAACCTCTACGAGCAGTACTTC. Amino acid sequence: CASSPPLNLYEQYF.

This clonotype has a handful of counts. The chain is built from TRBV19 and TRBJ1-5; D remains unclear. Germline CDR1 is LNHDA and CDR2 is SQIVND (reference sequence). Trimming took off 7 bases at V and 0 bases at J, with 10 bases between the two ends. CDR3 length: 14 amino acids. CDR3 sequence: CASTFQSSNQPQHF. CDR3 nucleotides: TGTGCCAGTACATTTCAGAGTAGCAATCAGCCCCAGCATTTT.

This clonotype was counted ten times or more. The chain employs TRBV20-1 and TRBJ2-1; 13 bases match TRBD2. Unmatched junction bases numbered 7, after V lost 0 bases and J lost 14 bases. CDR3 length: 14 residues. Germline V gene lookup returns CDR1 DFQATT and CDR2 SNEGSKA (reference sequence). CDR3 DNA: TGCAGTGCTAGAGATCCGGGACTAGCGGGAAGGGAGTTCTTC. Its translation: CSARDPGLAGREFF.

This clonotype was seen repeatedly, ten times or more. The gene calls are TRBV2 and TRBJ2-1, with 10 nucleotides matching TRBD1. V dropped 3 bases and J dropped 4; count of bases not matched to a gene: 3. This CDR3 has 15 amino acids. Germline V gene sequence: CDR1 SNHLY, CDR2 FYNNEI. DNA of the CDR3: TGTGCCAGCAGTGACGACAGGGGGCCTTACAATGAGCAGTTCTTC. Protein: CASSDDRGPYNEQFF.

This clonotype was recorded at least ten times. J is TRBJ2-2 and V is TRBV12-3 or TRBV12-4; maybe TRBD1 (5 bases). The CDR3 sequence is 15 residues long. Trimming removed 10 bases at V and 1 base at J, with 16 bases between. CDR3 amino acids: CAIPRAERNTGELFF. The DNA for the CDR3 is TGTGCCATTCCCAGGGCGGAGAGGAACACCGGGGAGCTGTTTTTT.

This clonotype occurred many times. V is TRBV12-3 or TRBV12-4 and J is TRBJ2-2; 9 bases match TRBD1. The CDR3 loop spans 16 amino acids. V lost 2 bases to trimming and J lost 4 bases; unmatched junction nucleotides: 5. CDR3 sequence: CASSLPTGGITGELFF. The CDR3 DNA reads as TGTGCCAGCAGTTTACCGACAGGGGGGATCACCGGGGAGCTGTTTTTT.

This clonotype was seen repeatedly, ten times or more. The chain carries TRBV6-5 and TRBJ2-1; D perhaps matches TRBD1 (6 bases). Trimming pared 0 bases from V and 2 bases from J, leaving 8 bases between. Germline CDR1 MNHEY, CDR2 SVGAGI. This CDR3 comprises 15 residues. The CDR3 here is CASSYSGAPYNEQFF. The CDR3 bases are TGTGCCAGCAGTTACTCGGGGGCTCCCTACAATGAGCAGTTCTTC.

At least ten counts were recorded for this clonotype. The rearrangement joins TRBV20-1 to TRBJ2-1, with D hard to call. Deletions cut 0 bases from V and 8 bases from J, with 2 bases between. The CDR3 spans 10 residues. Germline assignment: CDR1 DFQATT and CDR2 SNEGSKA (reference sequence). The CDR3 coding sequence is TGCAGTGCTAGAGAGGATGAGCAGTTCTTC. Encoded protein: CSAREDEQFF.

A word on this clonotype: Since the CDR3 does not end with the conserved phenylalanine or tryptophan, this likely comes from a read error. The CDR3 DNA reads as TGCGCCAGCAGTGAGTCGATTTTTCCTAGCGGGGGGGCCGCGGAGACCCAGTACAAC. The encoded protein is CASSESIFPSGGAAETQYN. The genes are TRBV10-2 and TRBJ2-5, with 12 nucleotides matching TRBD2. This CDR3 region has 19 residues. V was pared by 0 bases and J by 5 bases, with 13 bases of the junction left unmatched. Germline-derived CDR1 and CDR2 are WSHSY and SAAADI.

This clonotype was recorded at least ten times. The chain links TRBV28 to TRBJ2-4; 7 positions agree with TRBD1. CDR1 and CDR2 from the germline V gene are MDHEN and SYDVKM. V gave up 2 bases and J gave up 3 bases; unmatched junction bases: 10. This CDR3 has 17 amino acids. The CDR3: CASSLPNLTGSKNIQYF. CDR3 coding DNA: TGTGCCAGCAGTTTACCCAACTTGACAGGGAGCAAAAACATTCAGTACTTC. The variable domain in full, completed from reference TRBV28 and TRBJ2-4, reads DVKVTQSSRYLVKRTGEKVFLECVQDMDHENMFWYRQDPGLGLRLIYFSYDVKMKEKGDIPEGYSVSREKKERFSLILESASTNQTSMYLCASSLPNLTGSKNIQYFGAGTRLSVL.

This clonotype was seen more than once but under ten times. The chain couples TRBV20-1 to TRBJ2-7, with TRBD2 matching 9 bases. V trimming: 3 bases; J trimming: 0 bases; junction bases outside the gene matches: 3. Germline values: CDR1 DFQATT, CDR2 SNEGSKA (reference sequence). The CDR3 sequence is 14 residues long. The CDR3 DNA sequence: TGCAGTGCTAGCAGGACTAGCGCCTCCTACGAGCAGTACTTC. Its protein product is CSASRTSASYEQYF.

Ten or more counts support this clonotype. CDR3 nucleotide sequence: TGCGCCAGCAGCTTGGCAGGGACCAAGCAGTTCTTC. As protein: CASSLAGTKQFF. This sequence joins TRBV5-1 and TRBJ2-1; D is tentatively TRBD1 or TRBD2 (5 bases each). This CDR3 has 12 amino acids. In germline, CDR1 is SGHRS, CDR2 YFSETQ. Trimming left V 0 bases short and J 11 bases short, with 9 bases between.

This clonotype has a count of ten or more. V usage is TRBV6-5 and J usage is TRBJ1-1; 9 nucleotides line up with TRBD1. The CDR3 runs to 15 residues. The V segment lost 5 bases and the J segment 1 base; nucleotides outside the gene matches: 5. CDR1 is MNHEY and CDR2 is SVGAGI in the germline V gene. This chain's CDR3 is CASSRTGGTNTEAFF. The CDR3 DNA reads TGTGCCAGCAGTAGAACAGGGGGCACGAACACTGAAGCTTTCTTT.

This clonotype was seen repeatedly, ten times or more. The J gene is TRBJ1-4, the V gene TRBV20-1; 7 nucleotides line up with TRBD1. The CDR3 is 16 amino acids. V was pared by 2 bases and J by 2 bases, with 8 bases of the junction left unmatched. CDR1 and CDR2 from the germline V gene are DFQATT and SNEGSKA (reference sequence). The CDR3 DNA sequence: TGCAGTGCTAGAAAAGGCAGGGGGGGCACTAATGAAAAACTGTTTTTT. Its translation is CSARKGRGGTNEKLFF.

At least ten counts were recorded for this clonotype. The chain recombines TRBV28 with TRBJ2-7; D is tentatively TRBD1 or TRBD2 (5 bases each). V dropped 7 bases and J dropped 1 base, with 17 bases sitting between them. This CDR3 is built from 15 residues. The germline V gene encodes CDR1 MDHEN and CDR2 SYDVKM. CDR3 residues: CASKPSGRLSYEQYF. As DNA, the CDR3 is TGTGCCAGCAAACCCTCGGGACGGCTTTCCTACGAGCAGTACTTC.

This clonotype was observed a few times. Since a much larger clone is just one base distant, this may be a read error. CDR3 sequence (DNA): TGTGACAGCAGTTTAGCGCTTGAGACCCAGTACTTC. The encoded protein is CDSSLALETQYF. The chain recombines TRBV12-3 or TRBV12-4 with TRBJ2-5; possibly TRBD2 for D (5 bases). The CDR3 runs 12 residues.

This clonotype came up many times. The gene calls are TRBV27 and TRBJ1-6; D might be TRBD1 (5 bases). V lost 0 bases and J lost 7, with 13 bases in between. This CDR3 spans 16 amino acids. Germline V lookup: CDR1 MNHEY, CDR2 SMNVEV (reference sequence). The CDR3 protein is CASSLSTAFGNSPLHF. The CDR3 DNA reads TGTGCCAGCAGTTTATCGACAGCCTTCGGGAATTCACCCCTCCACTTT.

Many counts were recorded for this clonotype. The V and J genes are TRBV6-6 and TRBJ1-4; no clear D gene. V lost 0 bases and J 5 bases, leaving 4 bases between the germline ends. The CDR3 totals 13 residues. CDR1 and CDR2 (germline): MNHNY, SVGAGI (reference sequence). CDR3 nucleotide sequence: TGTGCCAGCAGTTACTCGCCGAATGAAAAACTGTTTTTT. Translated: CASSYSPNEKLFF.

This clonotype was recorded at least ten times. The V gene is TRBV27, the J gene TRBJ2-7, with no clear D. CDR3 length equals 14 residues. The V gene lost 3 bases and the J gene lost 0 bases, with 9 bases spanning the gap. Germline CDR1 is MNHEY and CDR2 is SMNVEV (reference sequence). As DNA, the CDR3 is TGTGCCAGCAGTTTCGGCCCGAGCTCCTACGAGCAGTACTTC. Its protein is CASSFGPSSYEQYF.

This clonotype showed up many times. The V and J genes are TRBV7-9 and TRBJ2-5, with 10 bases lining up with TRBD2. Unmatched junction bases numbered 9, after V lost 4 bases and J lost 1 base. Per the germline V gene, CDR1 is SEHNR and CDR2 is FQNEAQ (reference sequence). CDR3 size: 17 residues. Here the CDR3 reads CASSWFWTSGLQETQYF. The CDR3 DNA follows: TGTGCCAGCAGCTGGTTTTGGACTAGCGGCCTCCAAGAGACCCAGTACTTC.

At least ten counts were recorded for this clonotype. The chain is built from TRBV5-6 and TRBJ2-2; D unclear. Trimming took off 4 bases at V and 0 bases at J, with 4 bases between the two ends. CDR3 length equals 13 residues. Germline V gives CDR1 SGHDT, CDR2 YYEEEE. CDR3 loop: CASSQSNTGELFF. In DNA form, the CDR3 reads TGTGCCAGCAGCCAGTCGAACACCGGGGAGCTGTTTTTT.